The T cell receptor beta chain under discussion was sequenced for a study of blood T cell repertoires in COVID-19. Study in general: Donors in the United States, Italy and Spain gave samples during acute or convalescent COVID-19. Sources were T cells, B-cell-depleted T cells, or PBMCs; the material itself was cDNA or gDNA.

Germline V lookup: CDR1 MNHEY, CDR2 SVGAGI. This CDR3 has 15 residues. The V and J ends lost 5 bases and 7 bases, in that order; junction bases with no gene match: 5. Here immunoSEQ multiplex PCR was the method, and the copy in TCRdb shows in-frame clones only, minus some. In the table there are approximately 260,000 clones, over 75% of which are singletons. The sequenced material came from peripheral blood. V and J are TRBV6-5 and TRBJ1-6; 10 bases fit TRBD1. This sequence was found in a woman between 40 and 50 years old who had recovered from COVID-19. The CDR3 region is CASSPRQGANSPLHF. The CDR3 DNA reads TGTGCCAGCAGTCCACGACAGGGGGCGAATTCACCCCTCCACTTT.